This T cell receptor beta chain was recorded in a study of shared clonotypes between healthy human individuals. Deep-level running was used for the assay. Sequencing used immunoSEQ multiplex PCR; TCRdb keeps in-frame clones, though not all of them. The sample holds some 500,000 clones, 95% to 97% seen once. This clone was seen a handful of times. The antigen is unknown. Whole-study findings and limits: Between four donors, naive CD4 clonotypes were shared at a level of about 5%. Larger estimated richness was generally recorded for naive subsets relative to memory subsets.

A CD45RA-negative memory subset and a CD45RA+ naive subset were separated from the CD4+ cells. The ends lost 0 bases at V and 8 bases at J; junction bases unmatched: 9. The germline CDR1 and CDR2 sequences are SGHRS and YFSETQ. CDR3 length: 16 residues. V gene TRBV5-1 combines with J gene TRBJ2-1, with 9 bases that match TRBD2. The receptor was derived from a woman in her 30s in good health. The material sequenced was naive CD4+ T cells sorted from blood. Subset denoted: CD45RA+ positively selected. CDR3 nucleotide sequence: TGCGCCAGCAGCTTGGTTAGCGGGGGCGTAATCGATGAGCAGTTCTTC. Protein: CASSLVSGGVIDEQFF. The full variable domain, rest sourced from reference TRBV5-1 and TRBJ2-1, is KAGVTQTPRYLIKTRGQQVTLSCSPISGHRSVSWYQQTPGQGLQFLFEYFSETQRNKGNFPGRFSGRQFSNSRSEMNVSTLELGDSALYLCASSLVSGGVIDEQFFGPGTRLTVL.